The rows below give T cell receptor beta chains drawn from one sample of a study of cytomegalovirus exposure and HLA in healthy donors. Using immunoSEQ multiplex PCR, the repertoire was profiled, and TCRdb retains in-frame clones only, with some absent. Of approximately 150,000 clones in the sample, around two thirds were seen once. Sequencing was carried out using PBMCs. These receptors were taken from a man under 40 in good health and CMV-seropositive. The CDR3 runs from the conserved cysteine through the conserved F or W. A D gene is named only where the DNA matches it firmly. Where a row states a size, it is once, few, many or the class of an expanded clone; other rows omit it.

v_gene: TRBV7-8; d_gene: TRBD1; abundance: NA; j_gene: TRBJ1-4; CDR3aa: CASSPGGNSGEKLFF; CDR3nt: TGTGCCAGCAGCCCAGGGGGGAATTCAGGTGAAAAACTGTTTTTT
v_gene: TRBV4-1; d_gene: NA; abundance: NA; j_gene: TRBJ1-1; CDR3aa: CASSRGGVAALNTEAFF; CDR3nt: TGCGCCAGCAGCCGTGGCGGGGTGGCAGCCCTAAACACTGAAGCTTTCTTT
v_gene: TRBV13; d_gene: TRBD2; abundance: NA; j_gene: TRBJ2-3; CDR3aa: CASSLEPSGESTDTQYF; CDR3nt: TGTGCCAGCAGCTTAGAACCTAGCGGGGAAAGCACAGATACGCAGTATTTT
v_gene: TRBV15; d_gene: TRBD1; abundance: NA; j_gene: TRBJ2-7; CDR3aa: CATSRDRDRGSLEQYF; CDR3nt: TGTGCCACCAGCAGGGACAGGGACAGGGGGTCCCTCGAGCAGTACTTC
v_gene: TRBV20-1; d_gene: NA; abundance: NA; j_gene: TRBJ1-1; CDR3aa: CSARGAVEAFF; CDR3nt: TGCAGTGCACGCGGGGCTGTTGAAGCTTTCTTT
v_gene: TRBV11-2; d_gene: NA; abundance: NA; j_gene: TRBJ1-4; CDR3aa: CASSWRSHEKLFF; CDR3nt: TGTGCCAGCAGCTGGCGGTCCCATGAAAAACTGTTTTTT
v_gene: TRBV6-1; d_gene: TRBD1; abundance: NA; j_gene: TRBJ2-3; CDR3aa: CASSEQGARDTDTQYF; CDR3nt: TGTGCCAGCAGTGAACAGGGGGCTAGGGACACAGATACGCAGTATTTT
v_gene: TRBV18; d_gene: NA; abundance: NA; j_gene: TRBJ2-5; CDR3aa: CASSPGEQETQYF; CDR3nt: TGTGCCAGCTCACCGGGAGAACAAGAGACCCAGTACTTC
v_gene: TRBV15; d_gene: NA; abundance: NA; j_gene: TRBJ2-3; CDR3aa: CATSRDMGPDTQYF; CDR3nt: TGTGCCACCAGCAGAGATATGGGGCCAGATACGCAGTATTTT
v_gene: TRBV5-3; d_gene: TRBD1; abundance: NA; j_gene: TRBJ2-7; CDR3aa: CARSFPGQETSYEQYF; CDR3nt: TGTGCCAGAAGCTTCCCGGGACAGGAGACCTCCTACGAGCAGTACTTC
v_gene: TRBV4-2; d_gene: TRBD1; abundance: NA; j_gene: TRBJ1-4; CDR3aa: CASSPARGESEKLFF; CDR3nt: TGTGCCAGCAGCCCGGCCAGGGGGGAAAGTGAAAAACTGTTTTTT
v_gene: TRBV30; d_gene: NA; abundance: NA; j_gene: TRBJ2-7; CDR3aa: CAWSANYEQYF; CDR3nt: TGTGCCTGGAGTGCAAACTACGAGCAGTACTTC
v_gene: TRBV11-2; d_gene: NA; abundance: NA; j_gene: TRBJ2-7; CDR3aa: CASSYHYEQYF; CDR3nt: TGTGCCAGCAGCTATCACTACGAGCAGTACTTC
v_gene: TRBV28; d_gene: TRBD1; abundance: NA; j_gene: TRBJ2-7; CDR3aa: CASSLRDRGSYEQYF; CDR3nt: TGTGCCAGCAGTTTAAGGGACAGGGGCTCCTACGAGCAGTACTTC
v_gene: TRBV9; d_gene: TRBD1; abundance: NA; j_gene: TRBJ2-7; CDR3aa: CASSVGGRTGLGEQYF; CDR3nt: TGTGCCAGCAGCGTAGGGGGACGGACAGGGTTAGGCGAGCAGTACTTC
v_gene: TRBV19; d_gene: NA; abundance: few; j_gene: TRBJ2-5; CDR3aa: CASSSPAGQPKRPQYF; CDR3nt: TGTGCCAGTAGTTCCCCGGCCGGACAGCCCAAGAGACCCCAGTACTTC
v_gene: TRBV11-3; d_gene: NA; abundance: NA; j_gene: TRBJ2-3; CDR3aa: CASSYRHLAPSTDTQYF; CDR3nt: TGTGCCAGCAGCTACCGACATCTAGCACCTAGCACAGATACGCAGTATTTT
v_gene: TRBV5-1; d_gene: TRBD1; abundance: NA; j_gene: TRBJ1-1; CDR3aa: CASSLQGATEAFF; CDR3nt: TGCGCCAGCAGCCTTCAGGGGGCGACTGAAGCTTTCTTT
v_gene: TRBV19; d_gene: NA; abundance: NA; j_gene: TRBJ2-1; CDR3aa: CASSITGSSYNEQFF; CDR3nt: TGTGCCAGTAGTATTACAGGGAGCTCCTACAATGAGCAGTTCTTC
v_gene: TRBV6-1; d_gene: NA; abundance: NA; j_gene: TRBJ2-7; CDR3aa: CASNGGDTSSYEQYF; CDR3nt: TGTGCCAGCAACGGGGGAGACACTAGCTCCTACGAGCAGTACTTC
v_gene: TRBV2; d_gene: TRBD1; abundance: NA; j_gene: TRBJ2-7; CDR3aa: CASTSSRDRGGYEQYF; CDR3nt: TGTGCCAGCACCTCCAGCCGGGACAGGGGAGGCTACGAGCAGTACTTC
v_gene: TRBV10-1; d_gene: NA; abundance: NA; j_gene: TRBJ2-3; CDR3aa: CASSDQATDTQYF; CDR3nt: TGCGCCAGCAGTGACCAGGCTACAGATACGCAGTATTTT
v_gene: TRBV5-1; d_gene: NA; abundance: NA; j_gene: TRBJ2-3; CDR3aa: CASSQRWESTDTQYF; CDR3nt: TGCGCCAGCAGCCAACGATGGGAGAGCACAGATACGCAGTATTTT
v_gene: TRBV19; d_gene: NA; abundance: NA; j_gene: TRBJ1-5; CDR3aa: CASSIVGGSNQPQHF; CDR3nt: TGTGCCAGTAGTATAGTCGGGGGTAGCAATCAGCCCCAGCATTTT
v_gene: TRBV7-3; d_gene: NA; abundance: once; j_gene: TRBJ2-1; CDR3aa: CASSLSGREGGNEQFF; CDR3nt: TGTGCCAGCAGCTTAAGTGGAAGGGAAGGAGGCAATGAGCAGTTCTTC
v_gene: TRBV4-2; d_gene: NA; abundance: NA; j_gene: TRBJ2-3; CDR3aa: CASSQFLITDTQYF; CDR3nt: TGTGCCAGCAGCCAGTTTTTAATAACAGATACGCAGTATTTT
v_gene: TRBV6-5; d_gene: NA; abundance: few; j_gene: TRBJ1-1; CDR3aa: CASSYADTEAFF; CDR3nt: TGTGCCAGCAGTTACGCGGACACTGAAGCTTTCTTT
v_gene: TRBV5-1; d_gene: NA; abundance: NA; j_gene: TRBJ1-2; CDR3aa: CASSLAHGGYGYTF; CDR3nt: TGCGCCAGCAGCTTGGCCCATGGAGGCTATGGCTACACCTTC
v_gene: TRBV2; d_gene: TRBD1; abundance: NA; j_gene: TRBJ1-2; CDR3aa: CASEGSDRLGGYTF; CDR3nt: TGTGCCAGCGAGGGATCGGACAGGCTAGGGGGCTACACCTTC
v_gene: TRBV18; d_gene: NA; abundance: NA; j_gene: TRBJ2-5; CDR3aa: CASSPYGSPGNQETQYF; CDR3nt: TGTGCCAGCTCACCGTATGGGTCCCCAGGCAACCAAGAGACCCAGTACTTC
v_gene: TRBV18; d_gene: NA; abundance: NA; j_gene: TRBJ1-5; CDR3aa: CASSPQEGIKQPQHF; CDR3nt: TGTGCCAGCTCACCACAGGAGGGAATAAAACAGCCCCAGCATTTT
v_gene: TRBV6-6; d_gene: NA; abundance: once; j_gene: TRBJ2-3; CDR3aa: CASIGGTDTQYF; CDR3nt: TGTGCCAGCATAGGGGGCACAGATACGCAGTATTTT
v_gene: TRBV6-5; d_gene: NA; abundance: NA; j_gene: TRBJ2-2; CDR3aa: CASSETAEELFF; CDR3nt: TGTGCCAGCAGTGAAACGGCGGAAGAGCTGTTTTTT
v_gene: TRBV28; d_gene: TRBD1; abundance: NA; j_gene: TRBJ1-3; CDR3aa: CASSHGQGRNTIYF; CDR3nt: TGTGCCAGCAGCCACGGACAGGGACGAAACACCATATATTTT
v_gene: TRBV6-4; d_gene: NA; abundance: NA; j_gene: TRBJ2-3; CDR3aa: CAPQQSTDTQYF; CDR3nt: TGTGCCCCCCAACAGAGCACAGATACGCAGTATTTT
v_gene: TRBV6-1; d_gene: NA; abundance: few; j_gene: TRBJ1-2; CDR3aa: CASSENPWAGNYGYTF; CDR3nt: TGTGCCAGCAGTGAAAACCCGTGGGCTGGGAACTATGGCTACACCTTC
v_gene: TRBV27; d_gene: NA; abundance: NA; j_gene: TRBJ1-1; CDR3aa: CASSKPDRNTEAFF; CDR3nt: TGTGCCAGCAGCAAACCCGACAGGAACACTGAAGCTTTCTTT
v_gene: TRBV6-5; d_gene: TRBD1; abundance: NA; j_gene: TRBJ1-2; CDR3aa: CASRTNDRVFSGYTF; CDR3nt: TGTGCCAGCAGAACCAATGACAGGGTTTTCAGTGGCTACACCTTC
v_gene: TRBV19; d_gene: TRBD1; abundance: few; j_gene: TRBJ1-1; CDR3aa: CASSLRTGGGAEAFF; CDR3nt: TGTGCCAGTAGTTTGAGGACAGGGGGCGGCGCTGAAGCTTTCTTT
v_gene: TRBV5-1; d_gene: NA; abundance: few; j_gene: TRBJ2-7; CDR3aa: CASSLAGTPYEQYF; CDR3nt: TGCGCCAGCAGCTTGGCTGGGACACCCTACGAGCAGTACTTC
v_gene: TRBV2; d_gene: TRBD2; abundance: NA; j_gene: TRBJ2-3; CDR3aa: CASSEASGATTDTQYF; CDR3nt: TGTGCCAGCAGTGAAGCTAGCGGGGCAACCACAGATACGCAGTATTTT
v_gene: TRBV4-1; d_gene: TRBD2; abundance: NA; j_gene: TRBJ2-3; CDR3aa: CASSQPGLAGGLSTDTQYF; CDR3nt: TGCGCCAGCAGCCAACCGGGACTAGCGGGAGGACTTAGCACAGATACGCAGTATTTT
v_gene: TRBV7-8; d_gene: NA; abundance: NA; j_gene: TRBJ1-2; CDR3aa: CASSVSGYFYGYTF; CDR3nt: TGTGCCAGCAGCGTCTCAGGATATTTCTATGGCTACACCTTC
v_gene: TRBV15; d_gene: NA; abundance: NA; j_gene: TRBJ1-1; CDR3aa: CATSRALITGLGTEAFF; CDR3nt: TGTGCCACCAGCAGAGCACTCATCACAGGGCTGGGCACTGAAGCTTTCTTT
v_gene: TRBV5-1; d_gene: NA; abundance: NA; j_gene: TRBJ2-7; CDR3aa: CASSLASDSYEQYF; CDR3nt: TGCGCCAGCAGCTTGGCGAGTGACAGTTACGAGCAGTACTTC
v_gene: TRBV5-1; d_gene: NA; abundance: NA; j_gene: TRBJ2-7; CDR3aa: CASSWLPRGEQYF; CDR3nt: TGCGCCAGCAGCTGGCTCCCCCGGGGAGAGCAGTACTTC
v_gene: TRBV5-5; d_gene: NA; abundance: once; j_gene: TRBJ1-1; CDR3aa: CASSLMRGTTEAFF; CDR3nt: TGTGCCAGCAGCTTGATGCGGGGGACCACTGAAGCTTTCTTT
v_gene: TRBV28; d_gene: NA; abundance: NA; j_gene: TRBJ1-3; CDR3aa: CASSLRGNTIYF; CDR3nt: TGTGCCAGCAGTTTGAGGGGAAACACCATATATTTT
v_gene: TRBV5-1; d_gene: TRBD2; abundance: NA; j_gene: TRBJ2-7; CDR3aa: CASRDGTSGSHEQYF; CDR3nt: TGCGCCAGCAGGGATGGGACTAGCGGGTCCCACGAGCAGTACTTC
v_gene: TRBV2; d_gene: NA; abundance: few; j_gene: TRBJ1-1; CDR3aa: CASRVDRNTEAFF; CDR3nt: TGTGCCAGCAGAGTGGACAGGAACACTGAAGCTTTCTTT
v_gene: TRBV5-1; d_gene: TRBD1; abundance: few; j_gene: TRBJ2-6; CDR3aa: CASSYGQGGISGANVLTF; CDR3nt: TGCGCCAGCAGCTACGGACAGGGGGGAATCTCTGGGGCCAACGTCCTGACTTTC
v_gene: TRBV6-5; d_gene: TRBD1; abundance: NA; j_gene: TRBJ2-7; CDR3aa: CASSYPDRGSHEQYF; CDR3nt: TGTGCCAGCAGTTACCCGGACAGGGGATCCCACGAGCAGTACTTC
v_gene: TRBV29-1; d_gene: NA; abundance: NA; j_gene: TRBJ2-7; CDR3aa: CSVELAGRRGSEQYF; CDR3nt: TGCAGCGTTGAGCTGGCAGGCCGTCGTGGGAGCGAGCAGTACTTC
v_gene: TRBV19; d_gene: TRBD1; abundance: NA; j_gene: TRBJ2-1; CDR3aa: CASSTTGQGVNEQFF; CDR3nt: TGTGCCAGTAGTACCACTGGACAGGGGGTAAATGAGCAGTTCTTC